This T cell receptor beta chain was recorded in a study of T cells after yellow fever vaccination. Findings of the study overall: Most clones from primary vaccination resurfaced after the booster (96% CD4, over 75% CD8).

Generation of TCR cDNA used 5'RACE template switching (which added a universal primer site and UMIs). TCRdb reprocessed the 5' RACE reads via MiXCR and lists one record per CDR3 protein. This sample has about 350,000 distinct CDR3 sequences; under 15% occur once, and the top ten carry about 3%. V shed 0 bases, J shed 1 base, and the junction held 12 bases outside the gene matches. CDR1 and CDR2 from the germline V gene are SGDLS and YYNGEE. The CDR3 loop spans 18 amino acids. As to this clonotype: What it recognizes is unknown.

This clonotype originated in a man between 18 and 29 years old who received the YFV17D yellow fever vaccine. This rearrangement joins TRBV9 to TRBJ1-1, with TRBD1 matching 7 bases. Sample: CD4+ T cells sorted from PBMCs, taken 15 days after the yellow fever booster vaccination. The CDR3 spells CASSVGDNRDSWNTEAFF. The CDR3 DNA reads as TGTGCCAGCAGCGTAGGGGACAACCGGGACAGCTGGAACACTGAAGCTTTCTTT.